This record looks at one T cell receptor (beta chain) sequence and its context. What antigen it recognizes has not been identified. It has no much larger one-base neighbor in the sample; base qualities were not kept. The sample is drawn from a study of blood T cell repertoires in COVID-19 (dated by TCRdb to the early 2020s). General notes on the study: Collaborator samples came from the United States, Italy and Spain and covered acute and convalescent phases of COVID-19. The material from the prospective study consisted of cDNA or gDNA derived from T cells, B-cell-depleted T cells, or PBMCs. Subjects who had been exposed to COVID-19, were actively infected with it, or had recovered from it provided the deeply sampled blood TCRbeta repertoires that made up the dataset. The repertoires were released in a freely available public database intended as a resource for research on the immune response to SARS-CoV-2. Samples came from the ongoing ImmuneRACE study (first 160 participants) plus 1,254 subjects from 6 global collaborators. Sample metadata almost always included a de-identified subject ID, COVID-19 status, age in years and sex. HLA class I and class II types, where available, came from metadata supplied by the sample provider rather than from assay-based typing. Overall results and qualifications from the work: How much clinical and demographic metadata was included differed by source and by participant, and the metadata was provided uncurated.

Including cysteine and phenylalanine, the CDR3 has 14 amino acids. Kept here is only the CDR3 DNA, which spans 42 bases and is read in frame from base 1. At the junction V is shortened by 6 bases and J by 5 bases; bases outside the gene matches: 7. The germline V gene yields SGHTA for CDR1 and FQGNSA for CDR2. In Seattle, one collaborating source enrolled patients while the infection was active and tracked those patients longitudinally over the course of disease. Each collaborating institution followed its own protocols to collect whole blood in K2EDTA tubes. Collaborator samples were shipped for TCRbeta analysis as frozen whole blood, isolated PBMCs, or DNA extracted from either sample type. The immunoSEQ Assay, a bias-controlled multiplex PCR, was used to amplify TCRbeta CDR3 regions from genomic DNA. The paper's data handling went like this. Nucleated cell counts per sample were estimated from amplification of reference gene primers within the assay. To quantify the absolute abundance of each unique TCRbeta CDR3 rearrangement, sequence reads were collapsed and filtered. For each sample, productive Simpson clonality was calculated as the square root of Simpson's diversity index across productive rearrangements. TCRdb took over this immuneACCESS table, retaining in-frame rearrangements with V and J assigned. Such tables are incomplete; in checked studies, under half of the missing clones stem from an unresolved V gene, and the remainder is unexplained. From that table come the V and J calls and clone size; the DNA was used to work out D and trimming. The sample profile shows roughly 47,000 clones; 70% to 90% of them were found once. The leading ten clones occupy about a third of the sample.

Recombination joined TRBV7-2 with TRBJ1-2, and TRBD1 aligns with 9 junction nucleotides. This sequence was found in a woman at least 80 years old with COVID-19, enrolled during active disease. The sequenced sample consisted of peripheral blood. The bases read TGTGCCAGCAGTCACCCGACAGGGGGATATGGCTACACCTTC. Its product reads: CASSHPTGGYGYTF.